This T cell receptor (beta chain) is drawn from a study of cytomegalovirus exposure and HLA in healthy donors. Study results and caveats: The authors later linked a missense DCLRE1C variant to TCR beta V- and J-gene trimming. Altogether, some 160 TCR beta chains were recorded as cytomegalovirus-associated.

Samples came from healthy bone marrow donors. PCR employed 60 Vbeta and 13 Jbeta primers. The repertoire was sequenced with immunoSEQ multiplex PCR; TCRdb's copy has only in-frame clones and lacks some. The top ten clones hold around 2% of a sample with about 160,000 clones, about 80% of them seen once. This clone has more than one count but fewer than ten. Its specificity is not known. The material sequenced was PBMCs. This receptor was identified in a female donor in good health and CMV-seronegative.

CDR3 sequence reads: CASRDRGLTEAFF. The CDR3 DNA follows: TGTGCCAGCAGGGACAGGGGGCTCACTGAAGCTTTCTTT. The J gene is TRBJ1-1, the V gene TRBV2; 11 bases are shared with TRBD1. V was pared by 6 bases and J by 4 bases, with 1 base of the junction left unmatched. Germline CDR1 and CDR2: SNHLY and FYNNEI. The CDR3 totals 13 residues.